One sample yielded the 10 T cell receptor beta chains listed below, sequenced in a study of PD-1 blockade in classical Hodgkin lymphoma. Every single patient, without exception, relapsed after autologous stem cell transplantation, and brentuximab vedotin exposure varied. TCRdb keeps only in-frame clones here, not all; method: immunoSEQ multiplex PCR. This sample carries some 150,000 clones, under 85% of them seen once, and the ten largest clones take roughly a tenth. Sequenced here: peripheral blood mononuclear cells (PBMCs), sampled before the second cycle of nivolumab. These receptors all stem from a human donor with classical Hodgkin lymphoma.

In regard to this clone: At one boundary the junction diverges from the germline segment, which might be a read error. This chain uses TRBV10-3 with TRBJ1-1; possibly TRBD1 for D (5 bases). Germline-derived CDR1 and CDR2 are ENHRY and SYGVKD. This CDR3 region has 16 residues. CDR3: CASSYSSTVWNTEAFF. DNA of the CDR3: TGTGCCAGCAGTTACTCGTCGACAGTTTGGAACACTGAAGCTTTCTTT.

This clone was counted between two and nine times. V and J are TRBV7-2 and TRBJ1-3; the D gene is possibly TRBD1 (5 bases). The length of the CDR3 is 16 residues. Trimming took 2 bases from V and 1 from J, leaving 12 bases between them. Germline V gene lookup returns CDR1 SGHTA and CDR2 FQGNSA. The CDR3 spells CASSLSPGGSGNTIYF. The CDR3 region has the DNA TGTGCCAGCAGCTTAAGTCCCGGGGGATCTGGAAACACCATATATTTT.

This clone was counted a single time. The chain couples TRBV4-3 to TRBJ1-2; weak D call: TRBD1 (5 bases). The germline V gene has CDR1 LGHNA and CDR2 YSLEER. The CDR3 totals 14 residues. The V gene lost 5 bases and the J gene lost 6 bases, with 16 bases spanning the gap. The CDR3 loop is CASSLVPGWDGYTF. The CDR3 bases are TGCGCCAGCAGCTTGGTTCCAGGGTGGGATGGCTACACCTTC.

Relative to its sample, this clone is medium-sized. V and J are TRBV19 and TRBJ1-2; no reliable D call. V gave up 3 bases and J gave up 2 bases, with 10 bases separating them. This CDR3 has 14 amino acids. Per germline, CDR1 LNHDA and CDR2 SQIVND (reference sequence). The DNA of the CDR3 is TGTGCCAGTAGTATCATTCTGAGGAACTATGGCTACACCTTC. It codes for CASSIILRNYGYTF.

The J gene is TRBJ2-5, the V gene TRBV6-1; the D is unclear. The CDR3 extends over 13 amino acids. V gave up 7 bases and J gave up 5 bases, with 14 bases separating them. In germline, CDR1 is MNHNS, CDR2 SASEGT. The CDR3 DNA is TGTGCCAGCACGCGCGGCCTTGATGAGACCCAGTACTTC. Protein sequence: CASTRGLDETQYF.

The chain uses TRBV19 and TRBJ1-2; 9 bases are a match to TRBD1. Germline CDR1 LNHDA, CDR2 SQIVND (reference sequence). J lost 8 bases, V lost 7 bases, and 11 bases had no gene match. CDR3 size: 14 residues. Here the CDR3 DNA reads TGTGCCAGTACTCCGGGACAGGGCTCAAAAGGCTACACCTTC. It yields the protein CASTPGQGSKGYTF.

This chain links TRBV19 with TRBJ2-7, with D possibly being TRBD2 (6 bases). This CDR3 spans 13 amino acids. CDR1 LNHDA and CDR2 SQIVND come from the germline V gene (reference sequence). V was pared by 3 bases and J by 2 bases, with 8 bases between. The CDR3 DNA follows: TGTGCCAGTAGTATGACTAGAACCTACGAGCAGTACTTC. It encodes CASSMTRTYEQYF. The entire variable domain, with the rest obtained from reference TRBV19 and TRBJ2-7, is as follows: DGGITQSPKYLFRKEGQNVTLSCEQNLNHDAMYWYRQDPGQGLRLIYYSQIVNDFQKGDIAEGYSVSREKKESFPLTVTSAQKNPTAFYLCASSMTRTYEQYFGPGTRLTVT.

Here the CDR3 reads CASSYHTRSYYGYTF. The CDR3 region has the DNA TGTGCCAGCAGTTACCACACCCGCAGTTACTATGGCTACACCTTC. V and J are TRBV6-6 and TRBJ1-2; D gene uncertain. V was clipped by 2 bases and J by 3 bases, with 13 bases between them. Germline CDR1 and CDR2: MNHNY and SVGAGI (reference sequence). The CDR3 covers 15 residues.

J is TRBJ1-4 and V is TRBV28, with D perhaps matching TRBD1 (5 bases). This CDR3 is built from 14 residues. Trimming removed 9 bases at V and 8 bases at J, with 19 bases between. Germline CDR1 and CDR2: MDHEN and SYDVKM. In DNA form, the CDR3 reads TGTGCCAGTTTCTCTGCAGGGAATTCGGAAAAACTGTTTTTT. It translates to CASFSAGNSEKLFF.

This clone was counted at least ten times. The CDR3 DNA reads as TGTGCCAGCAGCCGGCGGGACGTCTACACCGGGGAGCTGTTTTTT. Translated, it gives CASSRRDVYTGELFF. The rearrangement links TRBV7-2 to TRBJ2-2, with D maybe TRBD2 (6 bases). Germline assignment: CDR1 SGHTA and CDR2 FQGNSA. Trimming removed 5 bases from V and 3 bases from J, with 13 bases in between. The CDR3 contains 15 residues.